This T cell receptor beta chain was retrieved from a study of blood T cell repertoires in COVID-19. About the study: Italy, Spain and the United States were the sources of the convalescent and acute COVID-19 samples. PBMCs, B-cell-depleted T cells, or T cells were the source of the cDNA or gDNA that made up the material.

How the authors handled the data: Reference gene primer amplification in the assay estimated nucleated cell counts. Profiled with immunoSEQ multiplex PCR; TCRdb holds only in-frame clones, not every one. Clone size and V and J calls were adopted from that table, with D and trimming inferred from the DNA. This sample has roughly 40,000 clones, with roughly 80% found just once. Trimming removed 3 bases from V and 4 bases from J; junction bases left unmatched: 4. Germline V gives CDR1 LGHNA, CDR2 YNFKEQ. There are 17 residues in the CDR3. The TCR was taken from a human donor with acute or convalescent COVID-19. The donor label of this sample is uncertain. The gene calls are TRBV4-2 and TRBJ2-2; 14 bases are shared with TRBD2. Sequenced: peripheral blood. CDR3 nucleotide sequence: TGTGCCAGCAGCCACACGGGACTAGCGGGAGTCACCGGGGAGCTGTTTTTT. Amino acid sequence: CASSHTGLAGVTGELFF.